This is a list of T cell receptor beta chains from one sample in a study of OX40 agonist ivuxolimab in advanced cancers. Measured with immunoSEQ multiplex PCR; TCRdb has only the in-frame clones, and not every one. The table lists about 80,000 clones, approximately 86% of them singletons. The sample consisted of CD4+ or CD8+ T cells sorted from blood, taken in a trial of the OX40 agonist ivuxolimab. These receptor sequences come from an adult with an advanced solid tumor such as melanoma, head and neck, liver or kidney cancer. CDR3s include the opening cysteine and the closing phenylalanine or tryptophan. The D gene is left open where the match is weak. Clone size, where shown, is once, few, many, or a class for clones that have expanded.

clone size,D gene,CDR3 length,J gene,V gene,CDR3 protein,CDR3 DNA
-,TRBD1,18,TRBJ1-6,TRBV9,CASSATGTGGFGDSPLHF,TGTGCCAGCAGCGCTACCGGGACAGGGGGCTTCGGCGATTCACCCCTCCACTTT
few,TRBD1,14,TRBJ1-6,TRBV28,CASNQGQENSPLHF,TGTGCCAGCAACCAGGGACAGGAAAATTCACCCCTCCACTTT
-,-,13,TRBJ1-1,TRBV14,CASSYSENTEAFF,TGTGCCAGCAGCTACAGCGAGAACACTGAAGCTTTCTTT
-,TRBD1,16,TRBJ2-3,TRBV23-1,CASSPPRQGTADTQYF,TGCGCCAGCAGTCCCCCGAGACAGGGAACGGCAGATACGCAGTATTTT
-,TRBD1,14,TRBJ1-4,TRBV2,CASTKQGSNEKLFF,TGTGCCAGCACCAAACAGGGGTCTAATGAAAAACTGTTTTTT
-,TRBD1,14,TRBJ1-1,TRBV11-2,CASSLQGGNTEAFF,TGTGCCAGCAGCCTTCAGGGGGGGAACACTGAAGCTTTCTTT
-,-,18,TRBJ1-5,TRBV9,CASSAQTDRLISNQPQHF,TGTGCCAGCAGCGCCCAAACCGACAGGCTCATAAGCAATCAGCCCCAGCATTTT
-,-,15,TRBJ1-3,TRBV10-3,CAISDGGISGNTIYF,TGTGCCATCAGTGATGGAGGGATCTCTGGAAACACCATATATTTT
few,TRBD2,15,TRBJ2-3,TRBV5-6,CASSLMGLVGDTQYF,TGTGCCAGCAGCTTGATGGGACTAGTGGGCGATACGCAGTATTTT
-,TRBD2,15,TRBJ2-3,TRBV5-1,CASSLIGGSTDTQYF,TGCGCCAGCAGCTTGATCGGGGGGAGCACAGATACGCAGTATTTT
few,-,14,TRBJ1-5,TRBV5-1,CASSLAPGDQPQHF,TGCGCCAGCAGCTTGGCCCCCGGGGACCAGCCCCAGCATTTT
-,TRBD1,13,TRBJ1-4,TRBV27,CASQGAANEKLFF,TGTGCCAGCCAGGGGGCAGCTAATGAAAAACTGTTTTTT
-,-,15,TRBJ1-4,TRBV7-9,CASSNPGLTNEKLFF,TGTGCCAGCAGCAACCCGGGACTTACTAATGAAAAACTGTTTTTT
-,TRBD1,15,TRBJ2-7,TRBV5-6,CASSIGQGNPYEQYF,TGTGCCAGCAGCATAGGACAGGGTAACCCCTACGAGCAGTACTTC
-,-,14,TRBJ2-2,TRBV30,CAWGKAGDTGELFF,TGTGCCTGGGGAAAAGCGGGCGACACCGGGGAGCTGTTTTTT
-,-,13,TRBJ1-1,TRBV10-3,CAISESVQGEAFF,TGTGCCATCAGTGAGTCTGTACAGGGAGAAGCTTTCTTT
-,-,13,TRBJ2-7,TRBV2,CASTGAATYEQYF,TGTGCCAGCACGGGGGCAGCCACCTACGAGCAGTACTTC
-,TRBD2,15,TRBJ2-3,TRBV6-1,CASSDQLAWTDTQYF,TGTGCCAGCAGTGACCAACTAGCGTGGACAGATACGCAGTATTTT
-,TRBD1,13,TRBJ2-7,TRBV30,CASDRDRVYEQYF,TGTGCCAGCGATAGGGACAGGGTGTACGAGCAGTACTTC
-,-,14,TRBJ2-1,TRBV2,CASTLSGYYNEQFF,TGTGCCAGCACTCTGTCGGGGTACTACAATGAGCAGTTCTTC
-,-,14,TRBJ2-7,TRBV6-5,CASGRIDPSYEQYF,TGTGCCAGCGGAAGAATCGACCCATCCTACGAGCAGTACTTC
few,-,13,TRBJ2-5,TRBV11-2,CASSLEGPGSQYF,TGTGCCAGCAGCTTAGAGGGACCCGGCTCCCAGTACTTC
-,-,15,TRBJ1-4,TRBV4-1,CASSQDVMINEKLFF,TGCGCCAGCAGCCAAGATGTCATGATAAATGAAAAACTGTTTTTT
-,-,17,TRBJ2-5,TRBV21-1,CASSKVRARVVQETQYF,-
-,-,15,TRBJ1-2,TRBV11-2,CASSLDREVTGGYTF,TGTGCCAGCAGCTTAGATCGTGAAGTGACGGGCGGCTACACCTTC
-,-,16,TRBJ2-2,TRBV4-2,CASSPVDSGHTGELFF,TGTGCCAGCAGCCCCGTTGACAGTGGTCACACCGGGGAGCTGTTTTTT
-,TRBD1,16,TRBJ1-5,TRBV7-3,CASSPNRGPSNQPQHF,TGTGCCAGCAGTCCTAACAGGGGGCCTAGTAATCAGCCCCAGCATTTT
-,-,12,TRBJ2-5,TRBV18,CASSPPFETQYF,TGTGCCAGCTCACCACCGTTTGAGACCCAGTACTTC
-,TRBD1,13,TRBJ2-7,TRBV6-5,CASSYRQGYEQYF,TGTGCCAGCAGTTACCGACAGGGCTACGAGCAGTACTTC
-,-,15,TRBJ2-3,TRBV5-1,CASSLATPRKDTQYF,TGCGCCAGCAGCTTGGCAACTCCACGGAAAGATACGCAGTATTTT
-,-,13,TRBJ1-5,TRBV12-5,CASVELGNQPQHF,TGTGCTAGTGTTGAACTGGGAAATCAGCCCCAGCATTTT
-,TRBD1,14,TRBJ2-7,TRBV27,CASSLRQGPYEQYF,TGTGCCAGCAGTCTCAGACAGGGCCCTTACGAGCAGTACTTC
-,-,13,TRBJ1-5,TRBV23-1,CASSQGGYQPQHF,TGCGCCAGCAGTCAAGGAGGTTATCAGCCCCAGCATTTT
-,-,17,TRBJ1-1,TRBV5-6,CASSRSRAGLMNTEAFF,TGTGCCAGCAGCCGTTCCCGGGCCGGGTTAATGAACACTGAAGCTTTCTTT
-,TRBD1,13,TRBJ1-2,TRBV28,CASSSDRGYGYTF,TGTGCCAGCAGTTCGGACAGGGGTTATGGCTACACCTTC
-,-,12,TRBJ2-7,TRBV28,CASSPGLYEQYF,TGTGCCAGCAGCCCGGGACTCTACGAGCAGTACTTC
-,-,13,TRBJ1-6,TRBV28,CASVTQHNSPLHF,TGTGCCAGTGTCACACAACATAATTCACCCCTCCACTTT
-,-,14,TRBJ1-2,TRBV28,CASTPGQGPGGYTF,TGTGCCAGCACCCCAGGGCAGGGACCCGGTGGCTACACCTTC
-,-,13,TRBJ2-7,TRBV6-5,CASRGRYSYEQYF,TGTGCCAGCAGGGGAAGGTACTCCTACGAGCAGTACTTC
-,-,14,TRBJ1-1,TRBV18,CASSPPSENTEAFF,TGTGCCAGCTCACCACCCTCAGAGAACACTGAAGCTTTCTTT
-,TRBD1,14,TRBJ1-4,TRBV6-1,CASRVGQGEEKLFF,TGTGCCAGCCGTGTCGGACAGGGCGAGGAAAAACTGTTTTTT
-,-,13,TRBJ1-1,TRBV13,CASSLSSAGEAFF,TGTGCCAGCAGCTTATCGTCGGCAGGAGAAGCTTTCTTT
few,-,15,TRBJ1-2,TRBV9,CASSVSPASPYGYTF,TGTGCCAGCAGCGTTAGTCCGGCAAGCCCCTATGGCTACACCTTC
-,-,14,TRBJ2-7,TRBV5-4,CASSYGRSSYEQYF,TGTGCCAGCAGCTACGGACGTAGCTCCTACGAGCAGTACTTC
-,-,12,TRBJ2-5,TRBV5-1,CASSLGRETQYF,TGCGCCAGCAGCTTGGGCAGAGAGACCCAGTACTTC
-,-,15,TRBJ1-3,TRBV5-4,CASSLDQGYGNTIYF,TGTGCCAGCAGCTTAGACCAGGGATATGGAAACACCATATATTTT
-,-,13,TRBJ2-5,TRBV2,CASNRDDKETQYF,TGTGCCAGCAATCGGGACGATAAAGAGACCCAGTACTTC
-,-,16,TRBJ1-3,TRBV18,CASSPNRIYSGNTIYF,TGTGCCAGCTCTCCCAACAGGATCTATTCTGGAAACACCATATATTTT
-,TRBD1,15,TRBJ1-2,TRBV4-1,CASSSRDREGGGYTF,TGCGCCAGCAGCTCCCGGGACAGGGAGGGGGGTGGCTACACCTTC
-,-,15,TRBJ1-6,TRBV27,CASSRESSYNSPLHF,TGTGCCAGCAGTAGGGAGAGCTCCTATAATTCACCCCTCCACTTT
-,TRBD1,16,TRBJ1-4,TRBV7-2,CASSLVGTGGDEKLFF,TGTGCCAGCAGCTTAGTCGGGACAGGGGGTGATGAAAAACTGTTTTTT
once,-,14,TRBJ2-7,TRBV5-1,CASSLGQTPYEQYF,TGCGCCAGCAGCCTGGGACAAACCCCCTACGAGCAGTACTTC
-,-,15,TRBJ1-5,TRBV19,CASSIARGGYQPQHF,TGTGCCAGTAGTATAGCTCGGGGGGGGTATCAGCCCCAGCATTTT
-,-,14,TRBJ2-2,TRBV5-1,CASSAGSHTGELFF,TGCGCCAGCAGCGCCGGGAGTCACACCGGGGAGCTGTTTTTT
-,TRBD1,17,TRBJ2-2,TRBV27,CASSFLRITGDTGELFF,TGTGCCAGCAGTTTTCTTCGTATTACAGGGGACACCGGGGAGCTGTTTTTT
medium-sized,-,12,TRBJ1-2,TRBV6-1,CASSFRETGYTF,TGTGCCAGCAGTTTCAGGGAAACTGGCTACACCTTC